Sequencing of this T cell receptor beta chain was carried out in a study of Graves' ophthalmopathy and Graves' hyperthyroidism. This clonotype was detected many times. Transcripts of RNA were the source for amplifying TCR beta CDR3 regions. The authors performed first-round RT-PCR with HTBI primers and then a second-round multiplex PCR. TCRdb independently ran MiXCR on the multiplex PCR reads; one entry per CDR3 protein. The data show 650,000 to 900,000 distinct CDR3 sequences, 35% to 50% seen once. The TCR originated in an adult man with Graves' ophthalmopathy. Sequences were obtained from peripheral blood.

The CDR3 loop is CASSLRTASLSYEQYF. DNA of the CDR3: TGCGCCAGCAGCTTGCGGACAGCAAGTCTGAGCTACGAGCAGTACTTC. The chain uses TRBV5-1 and TRBJ2-7; the D gene is possibly TRBD1 (6 bases). Germline CDR1 and CDR2: SGHRS and YFSETQ. V gave up 1 base and J gave up 3 bases, with 17 bases separating them. The CDR3 loop spans 16 amino acids. Filled out from reference TRBV5-1 and TRBJ2-7, the complete variable domain reads KAGVTQTPRYLIKTRGQQVTLSCSPISGHRSVSWYQQTPGQGLQFLFEYFSETQRNKGNFPGRFSGRQFSNSRSEMNVSTLELGDSALYLCASSLRTASLSYEQYFGPGTRLTVT.